This T cell receptor beta chain came from a study of blood T cell repertoires in COVID-19 (dated by TCRdb to 2018 to 2021). Study-wide context: Collaborator samples came from the United States, Italy and Spain and covered acute and convalescent phases of COVID-19. Deeply sampled blood TCRbeta repertoires from subjects exposed to, actively infected with, or recovered from COVID-19 were included in the dataset. The sample metadata nearly always contained a de-identified subject ID, COVID-19 status, age in years and sex. The material from the prospective study consisted of cDNA or gDNA derived from T cells, B-cell-depleted T cells, or PBMCs. A freely available public database, intended as a resource for researchers studying the immune response to SARS-CoV-2, is where the repertoires were released. HLA class I and class II types, where available, came from metadata supplied by the sample provider rather than from assay-based typing. Samples were obtained from the ongoing ImmuneRACE study (first 160 participants) and from 1,000 to 1,500 subjects provided by 6 global collaborators.

The germline V gene (reference sequence) sets CDR1 to SEHNR and CDR2 to FQNEAQ. Including cysteine and phenylalanine, the CDR3 has 12 amino acids. Here the CDR3 DNA is all that survives: 36 bases in frame from base 1. The germline ends are 9 bases apart after V is trimmed by 0 bases and J by 12 bases. Here is what the overall study found, with its caveats: The quantity of clinical and demographic metadata differed by source and by participant and was supplied without curation.

The collaborating institutions used their own protocols to collect whole blood in K2EDTA tubes. For TCRbeta analysis, collaborators shipped samples as frozen whole blood, isolated PBMCs, or DNA extracted from either of those sample types. Note on this clone: The antigen this receptor binds is unknown. Qualities for individual bases were not recorded, and no much larger clone is one base off.

TCRbeta CDR3 regions were amplified from genomic DNA by means of the immunoSEQ Assay, a bias-controlled multiplex PCR. Under the source paper's analysis protocol: The number of nucleated cells in each sample was estimated by amplification of reference gene primers within the assay. To quantify the absolute abundance of each unique TCRbeta CDR3 rearrangement, sequence reads were collapsed and filtered. For each sample, productive Simpson clonality was calculated as the square root of Simpson's diversity index over productive rearrangements. TCRdb obtained this table from immuneACCESS and retained in-frame rearrangements with V and J assigned. These tables miss some clones; where compared with another copy, unresolved V genes account for less than half of the shortfall, and the remainder is unexplained. V, J and clone size reflect that table, while D and trimming were determined from the DNA. Across this sample there are around 100,000 clones, with almost 80% seen only once. Together, the top ten hold about 12% of the sample.

The source of this sequence is a woman aged 70-85 years with acute or convalescent COVID-19. The sample was peripheral blood. Recombination joined TRBV7-9 with TRBJ2-1; 6 matching bases give a weak D call of TRBD2. The nucleotides read TGTGCCAGCAGCTTAGCGCCCGGGGGGCAGTTCTTC. It translates to CASSLAPGGQFF.